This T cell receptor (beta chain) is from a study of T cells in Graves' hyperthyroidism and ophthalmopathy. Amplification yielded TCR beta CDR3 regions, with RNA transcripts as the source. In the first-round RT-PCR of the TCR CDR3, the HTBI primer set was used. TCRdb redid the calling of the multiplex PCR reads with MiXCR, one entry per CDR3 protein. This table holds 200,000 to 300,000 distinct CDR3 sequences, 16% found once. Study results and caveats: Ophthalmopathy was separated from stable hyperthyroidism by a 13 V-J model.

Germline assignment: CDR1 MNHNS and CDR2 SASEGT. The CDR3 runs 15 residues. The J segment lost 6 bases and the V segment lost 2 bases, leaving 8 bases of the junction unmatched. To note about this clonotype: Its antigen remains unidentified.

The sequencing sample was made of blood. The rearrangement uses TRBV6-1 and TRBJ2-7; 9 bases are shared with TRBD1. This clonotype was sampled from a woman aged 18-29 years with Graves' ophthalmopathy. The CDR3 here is CASSELGQGAGEQYF. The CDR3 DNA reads TGTGCCAGCAGTGAATTGGGACAGGGAGCGGGCGAGCAGTACTTC.